This TCR beta chain comes out of a study of cytotoxic CD8 clonotypes in ibrutinib-treated CLL. In the case of this clone: Its antigen is undetermined.

Repertoires were generated with immunoSEQ multiplex PCR, while TCRdb's copy carries only in-frame clones and drops some. The data contain some 200,000 clones, 72% of them seen just once; the ten biggest clones take up over 10%. The V segment lost 3 bases and the J segment 0 bases; nucleotides outside the gene matches: 11. This CDR3 comprises 17 residues. Germline V lookup: CDR1 LGHNA, CDR2 YNFKEQ. Findings and limits, study-wide: Samples from sustained-remission and progressing patients were taken at different times.

Sample: PBMCs, taken after 24 months of ibrutinib treatment. The chain joins TRBV4-2 to TRBJ2-7, with 7 bases that match TRBD2. This receptor was obtained from a human donor with chronic lymphocytic leukemia. The CDR3 loop reads CASSQPTVGRSSYEQYF. For the CDR3, the DNA is TGTGCCAGCAGCCAGCCCACCGTCGGGAGGAGCTCCTACGAGCAGTACTTC.